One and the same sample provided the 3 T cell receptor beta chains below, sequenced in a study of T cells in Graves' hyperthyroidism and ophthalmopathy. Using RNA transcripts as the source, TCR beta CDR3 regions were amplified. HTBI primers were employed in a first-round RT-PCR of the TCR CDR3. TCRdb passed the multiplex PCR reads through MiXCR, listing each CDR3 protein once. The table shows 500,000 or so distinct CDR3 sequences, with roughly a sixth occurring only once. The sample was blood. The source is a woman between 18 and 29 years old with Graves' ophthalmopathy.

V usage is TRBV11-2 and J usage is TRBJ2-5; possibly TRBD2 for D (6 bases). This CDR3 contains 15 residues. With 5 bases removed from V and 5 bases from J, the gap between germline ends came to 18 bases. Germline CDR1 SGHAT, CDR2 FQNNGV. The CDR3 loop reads CASSRTAPAGETQYF. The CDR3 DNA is TGTGCCAGCAGCCGTACAGCGCCGGCGGGGGAGACCCAGTACTTC.

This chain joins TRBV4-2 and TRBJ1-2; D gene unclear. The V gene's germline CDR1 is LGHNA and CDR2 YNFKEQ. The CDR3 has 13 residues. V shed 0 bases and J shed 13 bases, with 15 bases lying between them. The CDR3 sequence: CASSQEESGGATF. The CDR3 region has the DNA TGTGCCAGCAGCCAAGAGGAATCGGGAGGCGCCACCTTC.

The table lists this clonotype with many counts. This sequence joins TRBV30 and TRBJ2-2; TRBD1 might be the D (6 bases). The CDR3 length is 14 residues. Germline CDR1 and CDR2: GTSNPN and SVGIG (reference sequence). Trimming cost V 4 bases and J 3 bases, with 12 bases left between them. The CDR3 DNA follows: TGTGCCTGGATCGCGGCAGGGGACACCGGGGAGCTGTTTTTT. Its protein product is CAWIAAGDTGELFF.